The text below deals with one T cell receptor (beta chain). In this sample, this clone turned up a few times. The antigen it recognizes is unknown. Per-nucleotide qualities are absent, and no much larger clonotype sits a single base away. The sample comes from a study of cytomegalovirus exposure and HLA in healthy donors (TCRdb year 2017). About the investigation overall: In an earlier analysis of 587 of the donors, under 300 Gb of sequence data and 100 million or so unique TCR beta sequences from 150 million to 200 million T cells were reported. Using immunosequencing, the study profiled T cell repertoires from 500 to 800 subjects and related those repertoires to cytomegalovirus serostatus. Across some 400 genotyped donors of the cohort, an average of approximately 220,000 unique TCR beta nucleotide sequences per donor were sequenced, and roughly a sixth of those sequences were non-productive. To predict cytomegalovirus infection status, the study combined high-throughput TCR immunosequencing, statistical association of individual TCRs with disease status, and machine learning. Typing coverage differed by locus: A, B, C, DRB1 and DQB1 were typed in about 629-640 donors, DQA1 in 522, DPA1 in nearly 610, and DPB1 in roughly 450. A later analysis re-examined previously published TCR beta repertoires from 610 or so donors and added high-resolution HLA genotyping to investigate patterns of TCR occurrence. To decide whether each TCR beta V gene segment behaved as functional or pseudogenic, an earlier analysis of approximately 620 of the donors relied on high-throughput TCR beta sequencing. Among the roughly 390 genotyped donors, approximately 76% belonged to the genetic ancestry cluster associated with self-reported Caucasian donors. Besides the first cohort of some 670 subjects, a separate validation cohort made up of over 100 different subjects was used. Donor age, sex, ethnicity and CMV serostatus were compiled alongside the repertoire data. Four to six DR-DQ haplotypes were handled as single units for association and clustering, since linkage in the cohort was strong. About 280 gigabases of sequencing data and about 92 million unique TCR sequences made up an early release that covered nearly 650 HLA-typed donors. The study aimed to test whether signatures of past pathogen exposure could be identified by cataloging public T cell receptors. Class I and class II HLA loci were covered by the typing at four-digit resolution. A later genetic analysis used genome-wide SNP genotypes for 398 of the 666 donors, treating that subset as a discovery cohort. In the later analysis, no new phenotypic data were used to find candidate immune exposures; instead, reliance was placed on TCR beta sequences and their occurrence across donors. All discovery cohort repertoires had been generated using a single sequencing platform.

The cohort was made up of under 800 healthy bone marrow donors. Cohort members were all nominally healthy when sampled, although unrecorded immune exposures were likely present. The donor tested CMV seronegative, placing the donor among the roughly 400 seronegative members of the cohort. A peripheral blood sample was collected from each donor, and TCR beta sequencing was performed on peripheral blood mononuclear cells. Genomic DNA was extracted from the blood cell samples with the Qiagen DNeasy Blood Extraction Kit. CDR3 length: 18 amino acids, cysteine to phenylalanine. Here the CDR3 DNA is all that survives: 54 bases in frame from base 1. The junction shows trimming of 3 bases on V and 5 bases on J, and the gene matches do not reach 13 bases of it. Based on the germline V gene, the CDR1 and CDR2 sequences are MDHEN and SYDVKM. The full study reports these points: In vitro tests confirmed that a few of the cytomegalovirus-associated TCR beta chains recognize cytomegalovirus antigens. A further reported finding was that TCR beta sequences accurately predicted the HLA-A and HLA-B alleles for most subjects in the first cohort. Presence/absence analyses assumed roughly uniform sequencing depth across donors, an assumption that may not hold. When HLA alleles, especially DR and DQ, strongly co-occurred, TCR associations were difficult to assign to individual alleles. The study listed 150 to 200 TCR beta chains as associated with cytomegalovirus. In a later analysis, more than 15,000 TCR beta sequences were associated with specific HLA alleles at a false discovery rate of 0.05. A later analysis reported that several top co-occurrence clusters appeared linked to parvovirus B19, influenza, CMV and Epstein-Barr virus. A cluster of highly shared sequence variants was judged likely to represent a technical artifact of the sequencing pipeline. Some IMGT-functional V segments, including TRBV6-2 and TRBV6-3, could not be distinguished by the 87-base-pair reads and were therefore excluded. Cytomegalovirus status was reported to be diagnosed by the classifier with high specificity and sensitivity in both the original and validation cohorts. A later analysis found that HLA-associated TCR beta chains were more clonally expanded and had lower generation probabilities than equally common non-associated chains. According to the authors, the approach could potentially be generalized to other disease states and immunological phenotypes. In a later analysis, most CMV-associated TCR beta chains were found to appear HLA-restricted, with HLA associations seemingly driven largely by CMV exposure. Because counts were too low, 15 to 20 rarely observed V segments, including chromosome 9 orphons, were excluded from the earlier analysis of fewer than 650 of the donors. While some public TCRs were present in many individuals, most TCR sequences turned up only very rarely across donors. HLA typing was unavailable for some donors at each locus, so association tests used only the typed subset. Only TCR beta chains were sequenced in this cohort, and the absence of alpha or paired-chain data limited detectable features. CMV serostatus was the only immune exposure information available for the cohort. A later genetic analysis associated a missense DCLRE1C variant with V-gene and J-gene trimming of TCR beta chains, and an independent cohort replicated the association. Linkage disequilibrium might explain the correlated functional status among segregating V segments, but an unknown experimental factor could not be ruled out. In a later genetic analysis, fewer N-insertions in productive TCRs were reported among donors in an Asian-associated ancestry cluster than the approximately 670-donor mean. In an earlier analysis of more than 450 of the donors, most TCR beta V segments were observed in productive rearrangements about 87% or about 30% of the time, broadly matching IMGT annotations. In a later analysis, the rate of TCR association differed among HLA loci, with DRB1 alleles having the most associated TCRs and HLA-C alleles having the fewest.

Receptor amplification or capture employed the immunoSEQ multiplex PCR assay. For the multiplex PCR, a mixture combining 60 forward primers for TCR Vbeta segments and 13 reverse primers for TCR Jbeta segments was used. The CDR3 region of rearranged TCR beta genes was amplified from genomic DNA with a multiplex PCR assay. The Illumina HiSeq System was used to sequence the amplified TCR beta libraries as 87-base-pair reads. Concerning the study's data processing: A later analysis counted 75 million to 100 million unique TCR beta chains across the 650 to 700 repertoires, and approximately 11 million of these chains were shared by at least two donors. To remove PCR and sequencing errors, raw reads were error-corrected and collapsed into unique sequences using a nearest-neighbor algorithm that merged closely related sequences. Alignment of CDR3 sequences to IMGT reference sequences was used to assign V, D and J gene segments. For a sequence to be retained, a match of at least six nucleotides was required to both a V gene segment and a J gene segment. A rearrangement was called productive if the CDR3 had no stop codons and remained in frame with V and J, and every other rearrangement was called non-productive. CDR3 was defined according to IMGT convention as the region running from the second conserved V-encoded cysteine to the conserved J-encoded phenylalanine. Sequences without an unambiguous match to a single V gene segment were excluded from the earlier analysis of about 600 of the donors. In an earlier analysis of around 590 of the donors, a V segment was called functional when productive rearrangements were above 56.7%, and segregating when the standard deviation between donors exceeded 5%. A statistical classification framework was built to diagnose cytomegalovirus status from the catalog of TCR beta chain sequences. A later analysis assigned V and J genes by comparing TCR nucleotide sequences with IMGT/GENE-DB human TR gene sequences. A later analysis assigned CDR3 sequences and most-parsimonious VDJ recombination scenarios with the TCRdist pipeline. In a later analysis, each TCR beta chain was defined by its CDR3 amino acid sequence together with its V-gene family, and reads without a unique V-gene family were excluded. As a way to deal with suspected cross-contamination and a sequencing artifact, a later analysis dropped 500 to 700 nucleotide sequences that were highly shared and had low generation probability. For each public chain, a later analysis derived a clonal expansion index from normalized ranks of inferred template counts within each repertoire. A later analysis computed generation probabilities with a VDJ recombination model fitted to out-of-frame rearrangements, and checked the results against IGoR. In a later analysis, hypergeometric tests were used to score TCR-TCR, TCR-HLA and TCR-CMV co-occurrence, with a repertoire-size bias correction applied to TCR pairs. In a later analysis, false discovery rates were estimated by permuting HLA or CMV assignments 20 times. A later analysis grouped co-occurring TCRs with DBSCAN, adding TCRdist sequence similarity when clustering within HLA-allele-positive subsets. Repertoires with fewer than 30,000 or more than 120,000 public chains, plus five repertoires with anomalous nucleotide sharing, were excluded from co-occurrence clustering. In TCRdb, the immuneACCESS table is reduced to in-frame sequences with V and J assigned. These tables do not hold every clone; where another copy was compared, an unresolved V gene accounts for under half, and the others remain unexplained. Clone size and V and J calls were adopted from that table, with D and trimming inferred from the DNA. The sample table contains some 98,000 clones; only one count was recorded for under 80% of them. Clones ranked in the top ten supply about 2% of the sample.

The chain uses TRBV28 and TRBJ1-5; 10 central bases correspond to TRBD1. The source material was PBMCs. The clonotype was recovered from a man aged 40-49 years in good health and CMV-seronegative. The base sequence is TGTGCCAGCAGTTTTGGGACAGGGGTTATGCTGGGATATCAGCCCCAGCATTTT. Its protein product is CASSFGTGVMLGYQPQHF.